Listed here are 25 T cell receptor beta chains from one sample, sequenced in a study of tumor-infiltrating lymphocytes in primary liver carcinoma. Researchers drew blood RNA from unsorted whole blood and extracted germline DNA as well. Priming with a constant-region primer yielded TCR beta cDNA from 400 to 550 ng total RNA. Three nested multiplex PCR rounds, a slightly modified ARM-PCR, produced the libraries for TCR beta. A C-beta reverse primer was combined with TRBV1-TRBV30 forward primers in the first two PCR rounds, and each round had about 10 cycles. In TCRdb, the multiplex PCR reads were re-called with MiXCR into one record per CDR3 protein. This table holds some 200,000 distinct CDR3 sequences, approximately 65% found once. What was sequenced was peripheral blood. The receptors stem from a woman between 55 and 75 years old with primary liver carcinoma and hepatitis B virus infection.

A remark on this clonotype: The junction does not match germline at one end; this may be a read error. This rearrangement joins TRBV11-2 to TRBJ1-4; D perhaps matches TRBD1 (6 bases). Germline lookup yields CDR1 SGHAT and CDR2 FQNNGV. The CDR3 contains 14 residues. The CDR3 region is CAISDTGHKEKLFF. The CDR3 bases are TGTGCCATCAGCGATACGGGACATAAAGAAAAACTGTTTTTT.

The chain is built from TRBV5-5 and TRBJ2-5; D tentatively reads TRBD1 or TRBD2 (5 bases each). CDR1 and CDR2 (germline): SGHKS, YYEKEE (reference sequence). V lost 4 bases and J lost 0, with 22 bases in between. The CDR3 has 18 amino acids. The CDR3 region has the DNA TGTGCCAGCAGCCTGGGGTTGATCGGGACGGAGTACCAAGAGACCCAGTACTTC. Amino acid sequence: CASSLGLIGTEYQETQYF.

This clonotype was recorded only once. This chain uses TRBV28 with TRBJ2-4, with a tentative D call TRBD2 (6 bases). V lost 5 bases and J 0 bases, leaving 20 bases between the germline ends. The CDR3 is made up of 18 amino acids. Germline V lookup: CDR1 MDHEN, CDR2 SYDVKM. CDR3 protein: CASSPRGSSEIAKNIQYF. DNA for the CDR3: TGTGCCAGCAGTCCCCGGGGGTCTAGCGAGATAGCCAAAAACATTCAGTACTTC. Full variable domain (missing parts from reference TRBV28 and TRBJ2-4): DVKVTQSSRYLVKRTGEKVFLECVQDMDHENMFWYRQDPGLGLRLIYFSYDVKMKEKGDIPEGYSVSREKKERFSLILESASTNQTSMYLCASSPRGSSEIAKNIQYFGAGTRLSVL.

Note on this clonotype: Lacking the conserved final phenylalanine or tryptophan, this CDR3 likely reflects a read error. The chain couples TRBV11-2 to TRBJ2-1, with a possible D match to TRBD2 (6 bases). Germline CDR1 SGHAT, CDR2 FQNNGV. The CDR3 sequence is 15 residues long. CDR3 residues: CASSPFPGLYNGQFS. CDR3 nucleotide sequence: TGTGCCAGCAGCCCGTTTCCGGGACTCTACAATGGGCAGTTCTCC.

This chain joins TRBV4-1 and TRBJ1-3; 7 bases are a match to TRBD1. CDR3 length: 17 residues. Germline lookup yields CDR1 MGHRA and CDR2 YSYEKL. The ends lost 2 bases at V and 2 bases at J; junction bases unmatched: 9. CDR3 protein: CASSQTLLRGAGNTIYF. CDR3 bases: TGCGCCAGCAGCCAAACTCTTCTCAGGGGGGCTGGAAACACCATATATTTT.

About this clonotype itself: A much larger clone sits a single nucleotide away, making a read error possible. V is TRBV30 and J is TRBJ1-2; TRBD1 might be the D (5 bases). V lost 3 bases, J lost 12 bases, and 11 bases lay in between. There are 10 residues in the CDR3. Germline V CDR1 and CDR2: GTSNPN, SVGIG (reference sequence). The CDR3 here is CAWSQGGHTF. For the CDR3, the DNA is TGTGCCTGGAGCCAGGGAGGCCACACCTTC.

With respect to this clonotype: A much larger clone sits a single nucleotide away, making a read error possible. J is TRBJ2-5 and V is TRBV6-5, with D tentatively TRBD1 (6 bases). Germline CDR1 is MNHEY and CDR2 is SVGAGI. This CDR3 spans 14 amino acids. The CDR3 nucleotides are TGTGCCTGCAGTTTTCAGGGGCGCCAAGAGACCCAGTACTTC. This translates into CACSFQGRQETQYF.

The chain joins TRBV11-2 to TRBJ2-3; D ambiguous. The V end lost 0 bases, the J end lost 5 bases, and 12 bases lay between the germline ends. The CDR3 is 15 residues long. Germline-derived CDR1 and CDR2 are SGHAT and FQNNGV. CDR3 region: CASSLDSLGKDTQYF. The CDR3, as DNA: TGTGCCAGCAGCTTAGATTCTCTGGGAAAAGATACGCAGTATTTT.

Turning to this clonotype: A read error is possible here, since a much larger clone lies one base away. The chain has TRBV4-2 and TRBJ2-1, with D maybe TRBD2 (7 bases). The germline V gene has CDR1 LGHNA and CDR2 YNFKEQ. There are 16 residues in the CDR3. This CDR3 reads CPSSQDRAGTNNEQFF. CDR3 coding DNA: TGTCCCAGCAGCCAAGATAGAGCGGGGACAAACAATGAGCAGTTCTTC.

V is TRBV6-5 and J is TRBJ2-3; tentatively, D is TRBD1 (6 bases). The CDR3 length is 16 residues. In germline, CDR1 is MNHEY, CDR2 SVGAGI. The V end was cut by 2 bases, the J end by 2 bases, with 14 bases between. DNA for the CDR3: TGTGCCAGCAGTTACGGTCGGGACACGCACACAGATACGCAGTATTTT. Protein: CASSYGRDTHTDTQYF.

The chain combines TRBV11-2 with TRBJ2-7; 8 positions agree with TRBD2. CDR3 length: 18 residues. Trimming removed 5 bases from V and 3 bases from J; junction bases left unmatched: 18. The germline CDR1 and CDR2 sequences are SGHAT and FQNNGV. The CDR3 loop is CASSLYWVSLAGLYEQYF. Here the CDR3 DNA reads TGTGCCAGCAGCCTATATTGGGTCAGTCTAGCGGGTCTCTACGAGCAGTACTTC.

With regard to this clonotype: One end of the junction varies from germline; a read error may be responsible. The chain carries TRBV6-6 and TRBJ2-2; a possible D gene is TRBD2 (5 bases). From germline, CDR1 is MNHNY and CDR2 SVGAGI (reference sequence). CDR3 size: 13 residues. The CDR3: CASRSPNTGELSF. The CDR3 DNA reads TGTGCCAGCAGGTCCCCGAACACCGGGGAGCTGTCTTTT.

The V and J genes are TRBV30 and TRBJ2-5; the D is unclear. In germline, CDR1 is GTSNPN, CDR2 SVGIG (reference sequence). This CDR3 is built from 13 residues. The V end lost 1 base, the J end lost 3 bases, and 9 bases lay between the germline ends. CDR3 sequence (DNA): TGTGCCTGGAGTGGTACGGAAGAAGAGACCCAGTACTTC. It is translated as CAWSGTEEETQYF. Complete variable domain (other parts from reference TRBV30 and TRBJ2-5): SQTIHQWPATLVQPVGSPLSLECTVEGTSNPNLYWYRQAAGRGLQLLFYSVGIGQISSEVPQNLSASRPQDRQFILSSKKLLLSDSGFYLCAWSGTEEETQYFGPGTRLLVL.

In the case of this clonotype: The junction departs from germline at one end; a sequencing error may be responsible. This sequence joins TRBV5-6 and TRBJ2-5; D unresolved. There are 12 residues in the CDR3. Germline V gene data show CDR1 as SGHDT and CDR2 as YYEEEE. CDR3 nucleotides: TGTACCAGCACCCGAGGCGGAGAGGCCCAGTACTTC. Residues: CTSTRGGEAQYF.

This clonotype was seen only a few times. In nucleotides, the CDR3 is TGTGCCTGGAGTGTACACCGCGGTACTGAAGCTTTCTTT. It yields the protein CAWSVHRGTEAFF. The genes are TRBV30 and TRBJ1-1; no clear D. This CDR3 has 13 amino acids. Germline assignment: CDR1 GTSNPN and CDR2 SVGIG (reference sequence). Trimming took 0 bases from V and 5 from J, leaving 10 bases between them.

V and J are TRBV28 and TRBJ2-3; D is perhaps TRBD2 (6 bases). The V end lost 1 base, the J end lost 7 bases, and 15 bases lay between the germline ends. This CDR3 spans 15 amino acids. Germline CDR1 is MDHEN and CDR2 is SYDVKM. The CDR3 DNA follows: TGTGCCAGCAGTTTATTAGCGGTAGGCATAAATACGCAGTATTTT. It encodes CASSLLAVGINTQYF.

Many counts were recorded for this clonotype. The chain couples TRBV29-1 to TRBJ2-1; D not resolved. V was trimmed by 8 bases and J by 2 bases, leaving 16 bases between them. The CDR3 has 14 amino acids. Germline lookup yields CDR1 SQVTM and CDR2 ANQGSEA. This CDR3 is CSSNQLRTYNEQFF. As DNA, the CDR3 is TGCAGCTCTAATCAGTTGCGGACCTACAATGAGCAGTTCTTC.

Comments on this clonotype: Compared with germline, one end of the junction differs, possibly owing to a read error. In nucleotides, the CDR3 is TGCGCCAACAGCCCAGACCCGGGACAGGGGACAGTTCAGCCCCAGCATTTT. It is translated as CANSPDPGQGTVQPQHF. The V gene is TRBV4-1, the J gene TRBJ1-5, with TRBD1 matching over 10 bases. From germline, CDR1 is MGHRA and CDR2 YSYEKL. The CDR3 has 17 amino acids.

A note on this clonotype: Possible read error: a much larger clone is one base away. This chain uses TRBV12-3 or TRBV12-4 with TRBJ2-3; no firm D call. Trimming took off 3 bases at V and 10 bases at J, with 11 bases between the two ends. CDR3 length: 12 residues. In nucleotides, the CDR3 is TGTGCCAGCAGTTTTCGGGTTGATGCGCAGTATTTT. Its translation is CASSFRVDAQYF.

CDR3 DNA sequence: TGTGCCAGCAGTTTAGCAAACAGGGGGCTCTGGCGCTCTGGAAACACCATATATTTT. It encodes CASSLANRGLWRSGNTIYF. V usage is TRBV12-3 or TRBV12-4 and J usage is TRBJ1-3; 9 positions match TRBD1. The CDR3 totals 19 residues. V shed 0 bases and J 0 bases; nucleotides not matched to a gene: 9.

The CDR3 sequence: CASSSGTSGALGTDTQYF. CDR3 nucleotide sequence: TGTGCCAGCAGTTCCGGGACTAGCGGGGCGTTGGGCACAGATACGCAGTATTTT. The rearrangement links TRBV11-2 to TRBJ2-3; TRBD2 aligns across 13 bases. Looked up from germline, CDR1 is SGHAT and CDR2 is FQNNGV. The length of the CDR3 is 18 residues. V lost 6 bases, J lost 1 base, and 10 bases stayed unmatched.

Worth noting for this clonotype: This could be a read error, since a much larger clone is one nucleotide away. V and J are TRBV11-2 and TRBJ2-4; 7 bases line up with TRBD1. This CDR3 has 17 amino acids. Germline assignment: CDR1 SGHAT and CDR2 FQNNGV. V trimming: 1 base; J trimming: 3 bases; junction bases outside the gene matches: 9. The CDR3 region is CASSLVQGVGVKNIQYF. CDR3 nucleotide sequence: TGTGCCAGCAGCTTAGTGCAGGGGGTGGGCGTCAAAAACATTCAGTACTTC.

About this clonotype itself: The junction and the germline gene differ at one end; a read error may be behind it. The chain employs TRBV6-1 and TRBJ1-5; unclear D gene. The CDR3 totals 15 residues. Per the germline V gene, CDR1 is MNHNS and CDR2 is SASEGT. The CDR3 region has the DNA TGTGCCAGCATTCTGAAGGTAATGGGCAATCAGCCCCCGCATTTT. Translated, it gives CASILKVMGNQPPHF.

For this clonotype: Given a much more abundant clone one base away, this may be a read error. The rearrangement uses TRBV5-8 and TRBJ2-7; no clear D. The CDR3 has 11 residues. Germline CDR1 SGHTS, CDR2 YDEGEE. The CDR3 DNA is TGTGCCAGCAGCTTGGCCGGGCCCTGGATCTTC. Translated, it gives CASSLAGPWIF.

This chain's CDR3 is CASTSGTSGGADTQYF. CDR3 coding DNA: TGTGCCAGCACCTCCGGTACTAGCGGGGGGGCAGATACGCAGTATTTT. The chain has TRBV5-5 and TRBJ2-3; 13 nucleotides agree with TRBD2. Germline CDR1 SGHKS, CDR2 YYEKEE (reference sequence). V lost 6 bases to trimming and J lost 4 bases; unmatched junction nucleotides: 8. The CDR3 length is 16 residues.